This TCR beta chain derives from a study of CD8+ T cells in alopecia areata. The overall study: Once tofacitinib had been taken for 6 to 18 months, 6 months off drug followed. Study conclusions and caveats: Greater clonality was observed in lesional scalp samples, especially alopecia totalis/universalis, versus normal scalp.

Reverse transcribed after extraction, RNA yielded cDNA as the sequencing template. Profiling relied on immunoSEQ multiplex PCR, and the TCRdb table lists in-frame clones only, not all of them. The data hold 100,000 to 150,000 clones, with under 65% observed a single time. Treatment meaning: oral pan-JAK inhibitor, 5-10 mg twice daily. Specimens obtained from alopecia areata patients comprised lesional scalp punch biopsies and peripheral blood. The germline V gene encodes CDR1 SGHTA and CDR2 FQGNSA. This CDR3 spans 12 amino acids. Trimming removed 7 bases at V and 5 bases at J, with 9 bases between. A word on this clone: The target antigen is unknown.

This receptor was obtained from a human donor with alopecia areata. The rearrangement joins TRBV7-2 to TRBJ2-1; no reliable D call. Sequenced material: CD4+ T cells sorted from blood, taken at week 4, from a patient treated with tofacitinib. CDR3 nucleotide sequence: TGTGCCAGCACAAAAAGGAACAATGAGCAGTTCTTC. Amino acids: CASTKRNNEQFF.